The 26 T cell receptor beta chains presented below share a single source sample, sequenced in a study of OX40 agonist ivuxolimab in advanced cancers. Clones were sequenced by immunoSEQ multiplex PCR, and TCRdb holds only the in-frame ones, with some missing. The sample lists roughly 50,000 clones; more than 85% were seen once. Specimen: CD4+ or CD8+ T cells sorted from blood, collected in a trial of the OX40 agonist ivuxolimab. The receptor source for this set is an adult with an advanced solid tumor such as melanoma, head and neck, liver or kidney cancer.

V usage is TRBV10-3 and J usage is TRBJ2-5; possibly TRBD2 for D (6 bases). The CDR3 totals 15 residues. CDR1 and CDR2 (germline): ENHRY, SYGVKD. Trimming removed 2 bases at V and 1 base at J, with 11 bases between. The CDR3 spells CAISETGTFQETQYF. CDR3 DNA: TGTGCCATCAGTGAGACCGGGACTTTCCAAGAGACCCAGTACTTC.

V usage is TRBV13 and J usage is TRBJ1-1; D remains unclear. Germline lookup yields CDR1 PRHDT and CDR2 FYEKMQ (reference sequence). The CDR3 has 12 amino acids. V lost 5 bases and J lost 0, with 4 bases in between. CDR3 protein: CASSVLNTEAFF. CDR3 nucleotides: TGTGCCAGCAGCGTCCTGAACACTGAAGCTTTCTTT. The entire variable domain, with the rest obtained from reference TRBV13 and TRBJ1-1, is as follows: AAGVIQSPRHLIKEKRETATLKCYPIPRHDTVYWYQQGPGQDPQFLISFYEKMQSDKGSIPDRFSAQQFSDYHSELNMSSLELGDSALYFCASSVLNTEAFFGQGTRLTVV.

The chain is built from TRBV6-5 and TRBJ2-2, with D possibly TRBD2 on 5 matching bases. Germline CDR1 and CDR2: MNHEY and SVGAGI. This CDR3 contains 13 residues. V lost 4 bases and J lost 3, with 6 bases in between. CDR3 in DNA: TGTGCCAGCAGTTGGACTTACACCGGGGAGCTGTTTTTT. Translating gives CASSWTYTGELFF.

The V gene is TRBV19, the J gene TRBJ1-5; D remains unclear. CDR3 length equals 12 residues. The germline gives CDR1 LNHDA, CDR2 SQIVND (reference sequence). V lost 9 bases and J lost 6, with 12 bases in between. The chain's CDR3 is CASSDGLQPQHF. The CDR3 DNA follows: TGTGCCAGCTCTGACGGGCTTCAGCCCCAGCATTTT.

This rearrangement joins TRBV12-5 to TRBJ2-5; TRBD1 might be the D (6 bases). V dropped 6 bases and J dropped 0 bases, with 8 bases sitting between them. The V gene's germline CDR1 is LGHNT and CDR2 FRNRAP. The CDR3 covers 13 residues. CDR3 DNA: TGTGCTAGTGGAGGACAGTACCAAGAGACCCAGTACTTC. It is translated as CASGGQYQETQYF.

CDR3 loop: CASSMGGGFQPQHF. CDR3 coding DNA: TGTGCCAGTAGTATGGGAGGGGGTTTTCAGCCCCAGCATTTT. The chain is built from TRBV19 and TRBJ1-5, with a tentative D call TRBD1 (6 bases). The CDR3 spans 14 residues. Trimming stripped 3 bases from V and 6 bases from J, with 12 bases between. Germline values: CDR1 LNHDA, CDR2 SQIVND (reference sequence).

V is TRBV2 and J is TRBJ2-7; 7 bases match TRBD2. Germline CDR1 reads SNHLY; CDR2 reads FYNNEI. This CDR3 has 13 residues. V lost 3 bases and J lost 4; bases outside the gene matches: 3. For the CDR3, the DNA is TGTGCCAGCAGTGAGTGGGACTATTACGAGCAGTACTTC. Encoded protein: CASSEWDYYEQYF.

V is TRBV6-5 and J is TRBJ1-4; 7 bases align to TRBD1. The CDR3 runs 15 residues. With 2 bases clipped from V and 10 bases from J, the junction kept 10 bases outside the gene matches. CDR1 and CDR2 (germline): MNHEY, SVGAGI. As DNA, the CDR3 is TGTGCCAGCAGTTACACCCAGGGGGAGGGAGGAAAACTGTTTTTT. It translates to CASSYTQGEGGKLFF.

V usage is TRBV13 and J usage is TRBJ2-3; 9 bases agree with TRBD2. Looked up from germline, CDR1 is PRHDT and CDR2 is FYEKMQ (reference sequence). Trimming took 4 bases from V and 1 from J; bases not matched to a gene: 12. The CDR3 is 18 residues long. CDR3 amino acids: CASSSTGDGGRGTDTQYF. Here the CDR3 DNA reads TGTGCCAGCAGCTCCACAGGAGATGGCGGGAGGGGCACAGATACGCAGTATTTT.

The chain combines TRBV28 with TRBJ2-1, with 7 bases matching TRBD2. The CDR3 has 13 residues. Trimming at V came to 6 bases and at J to 10 bases, leaving 9 bases not matched to a gene. Germline assignment: CDR1 MDHEN and CDR2 SYDVKM. The CDR3 nucleotides read TGTGCCAGCAGCCTCCGGGACTACCCCGAGCAGTTCTTC. It encodes CASSLRDYPEQFF. The full variable domain, its missing parts supplied by reference TRBV28 and TRBJ2-1, is DVKVTQSSRYLVKRTGEKVFLECVQDMDHENMFWYRQDPGLGLRLIYFSYDVKMKEKGDIPEGYSVSREKKERFSLILESASTNQTSMYLCASSLRDYPEQFFGPGTRLTVL.

J is TRBJ2-2 and V is TRBV27, with 7 bases matching TRBD2. The CDR3 is made up of 15 amino acids. V gave up 7 bases and J gave up 8 bases; unmatched junction bases: 13. The germline CDR1 and CDR2 sequences are MNHEY and SMNVEV (reference sequence). Here the CDR3 DNA reads TGTGCCAGCACCAGTCCGGGGGGAGGGTCAGGGGAGCTGTTTTTT. As protein: CASTSPGGGSGELFF.

The chain joins TRBV21-1 to TRBJ2-7; TRBD1, the table's D call, lacks a check against the DNA. TRBV21-1 is shown as a pseudogene. The CDR3 totals 16 residues. CDR3 loop: CASSGKGQRFSYEQYF. The CDR3 coding sequence is TGTGCCAGCAGCGGGAAGGGACAGAGATTTTCCTACGAGCAGTACTTC.

The rearrangement joins TRBV7-9 to TRBJ2-5; TRBD2 aligns across 8 bases. Unmatched junction bases numbered 6, after V lost 5 bases and J lost 4 bases. The CDR3 has 14 residues. Germline CDR1 and CDR2: SEHNR and FQNEAQ (reference sequence). The CDR3 sequence is CASSPGGARETQYF. The DNA for the CDR3 is TGTGCCAGCAGCCCGGGAGGGGCGAGAGAGACCCAGTACTTC.

The V gene is TRBV18, the J gene TRBJ1-4; possible D gene TRBD1, 5 bases. The CDR3 has 15 amino acids. Deletions cut 4 bases from V and 0 bases from J, with 9 bases between. Germline V gene lookup returns CDR1 KGHSH and CDR2 LQKENI. The CDR3 DNA follows: TGTGCCAGCTCACGACAGACCGCAACTAATGAAAAACTGTTTTTT. Translated: CASSRQTATNEKLFF.

This clone was observed a handful of times. This rearrangement joins TRBV25-1 to TRBJ2-3; 7 bases are shared with TRBD2. The CDR3 sequence is 14 residues long. Germline CDR1 and CDR2: MGHDK and SYGVNS. The V gene end was trimmed by 3 bases and the J gene end by 5 bases; junction bases not matched to a gene: 5. The CDR3 region is CASSERELGDTQYF. CDR3 in DNA: TGTGCCAGCAGTGAGCGGGAGTTGGGAGATACGCAGTATTTT. The full variable domain, rest sourced from reference TRBV25-1 and TRBJ2-3, is EADIYQTPRYLVIGTGKKITLECSQTMGHDKMYWYQQDPGMELHLIHYSYGVNSTEKGDLSSESTVSRIRTEHFPLTLESARPSHTSQYLCASSERELGDTQYFGPGTRLTVL.

The chain employs TRBV5-4 and TRBJ2-2; 9 bases align to TRBD1. This CDR3 comprises 16 residues. CDR1 SGHNT and CDR2 YYREEE come from the germline V gene (reference sequence). V shed 4 bases, J shed 3 bases, and the junction held 7 bases outside the gene matches. Here the CDR3 reads CASSGTGTGYTGELFF. The CDR3, as DNA: TGTGCCAGCAGCGGGACCGGGACAGGGTACACCGGGGAGCTGTTTTTT.

The chain recombines TRBV19 with TRBJ1-2; D gene uncertain. The length of the CDR3 is 12 residues. Per the germline V gene, CDR1 is LNHDA and CDR2 is SQIVND (reference sequence). Trimming shortened V by 1 base and J by 5 bases, and 5 bases separated the two germline ends. The CDR3 region has the DNA TGTGCCAGTAGTATAGGGGAATATGGCTACACCTTC. Its translation: CASSIGEYGYTF.

The rearrangement links TRBV7-9 to TRBJ1-2, with 7 bases matching TRBD1. Trimming at V came to 1 base and at J to 6 bases, leaving 5 bases not matched to a gene. This CDR3 comprises 14 residues. CDR1 is SEHNR, CDR2 FQNEAQ, per germline (reference sequence). CDR3 residues: CASSLGGDRNGYTF. DNA for the CDR3: TGTGCCAGCAGCTTAGGAGGGGACAGAAATGGCTACACCTTC.

This chain connects TRBV9 to TRBJ2-5, with 8 bases fitting TRBD2. CDR3 length equals 14 residues. Trimming at V came to 2 bases and at J to 4 bases, leaving 4 bases not matched to a gene. Germline values: CDR1 SGDLS, CDR2 YYNGEE. CDR3 coding DNA: TGTGCCAGCAGCGTGAGCGGGAGTGGAGAGACCCAGTACTTC. Protein product: CASSVSGSGETQYF.

V and J are TRBV5-5 and TRBJ2-1; D may be TRBD1 (6 bases). Trimming cost V 4 bases and J 2 bases, with 13 bases left between them. Germline V lookup: CDR1 SGHKS, CDR2 YYEKEE (reference sequence). The CDR3 loop spans 15 amino acids. This CDR3 is CASSRGQRPYNEQFF. As DNA, the CDR3 is TGTGCCAGCAGCCGCGGACAGCGCCCCTACAATGAGCAGTTCTTC.

The gene calls are TRBV5-5 and TRBJ2-2, with unresolved D. This CDR3 spans 15 amino acids. CDR1 and CDR2 (germline): SGHKS, YYEKEE (reference sequence). V lost 2 bases and J lost 0, with 8 bases in between. The DNA of the CDR3 is TGTGCCAGCAGCTTTTCACTAACGAACACCGGGGAGCTGTTTTTT. This sequence encodes CASSFSLTNTGELFF.

V is TRBV6-1 and J is TRBJ1-1, with a tentative D call TRBD1 (5 bases). Trimming removed 4 bases from V and 0 bases from J, with 12 bases in between. The V gene's germline CDR1 is MNHNS and CDR2 SASEGT. The CDR3 runs to 15 residues. CDR3 sequence: CASSGSGPMNTEAFF. DNA for the CDR3: TGTGCCAGCAGTGGTTCAGGGCCCATGAACACTGAAGCTTTCTTT.

V gene TRBV19 combines with J gene TRBJ2-5, with a weak D call TRBD2 (6 bases). The J call may be faulty, since TRBJ2-7 better matches the DNA end. The CDR3 extends over 15 amino acids. CDR1 LNHDA and CDR2 SQIVND come from the germline V gene (reference sequence). The CDR3: CASSINPGASYEQYF. The CDR3 DNA reads TGTGCCAGTAGTATTAATCCGGGAGCGTCCTACGAGCAGTACTTC.

V is TRBV19 and J is TRBJ2-7; 8 nucleotides align to TRBD1. CDR3 length equals 15 residues. J lost 4 bases, V lost 3 bases, and 8 bases had no gene match. Germline CDR1 is LNHDA and CDR2 is SQIVND (reference sequence). Here the CDR3 reads CASSIGQGRVYEQYF. CDR3 in DNA: TGTGCCAGTAGTATCGGACAGGGCCGGGTTTACGAGCAGTACTTC.

The gene calls are TRBV2 and TRBJ2-2; TRBD1 is a possible D gene (6 bases). V was trimmed by 3 bases and J by 5 bases, leaving 19 bases between them. The length of the CDR3 is 17 residues. CDR1 SNHLY and CDR2 FYNNEI come from the germline V gene. CDR3 loop: CASSDLRGGIETGELFF. Here the CDR3 DNA reads TGTGCCAGCAGTGATTTGCGAGGGGGAATTGAAACCGGGGAGCTGTTTTTT. Full variable domain (outside the CDR3, taken from reference TRBV2 and TRBJ2-2): EPEVTQTPSHQVTQMGQEVILRCVPISNHLYFYWYRQILGQKVEFLVSFYNNEISEKSEIFDDQFSVERPDGSNFTLKIRSTKLEDSAMYFCASSDLRGGIETGELFFGEGSRLTVL.

This clone showed up just once. The chain has TRBV4-1 and TRBJ2-7, with TRBD1 identical over 7 bases. Trimming cost V 4 bases and J 1 base; bases outside gene matches: 7. This CDR3 has 15 amino acids. Germline loops: CDR1 MGHRA, CDR2 YSYEKL. The CDR3 DNA reads TGCGCCAGCAGCCTCAGGACAGGTGGTTCCTACGAGCAGTACTTC. Encoded protein: CASSLRTGGSYEQYF.